This paragraph covers one T cell receptor beta chain sequence. Its antigen is currently unknown. The germline V gene encodes CDR1 SEHNR and CDR2 FQNEAQ (reference sequence). This CDR3 spans 12 amino acids. V lost 4 bases, J lost 1 base, and 4 bases lay in between. This sample stems from a study of T cell responses to AZD1222 COVID-19 vaccine. Study at large: Combined were second doses at about 4 or about 12 weeks.

Study results and caveats: Repertoire samples came only from after the peak T cell response. Dominant CD4 TCR responses targeted spike regions 160-218 and 743-854. Reports indicate that nearly half of spike-specific TCRs are directed at unmutated variant regions.

The method was immunoSEQ multiplex PCR; TCRdb's version includes in-frame clones alone and lacks a portion of them. Of about 130,000 clones in the sample, more than 85% were seen once. The origin of this receptor is an adult in good health. Here the sequenced sample was peripheral blood, taken on day 0 of AZD1222 vaccination. This chain joins TRBV7-9 and TRBJ1-1; D unclear. CDR3 coding DNA: TGTGCCAGCAGCTCAGCGAACACTGAAGCTTTCTTT. This gives the protein CASSSANTEAFF.